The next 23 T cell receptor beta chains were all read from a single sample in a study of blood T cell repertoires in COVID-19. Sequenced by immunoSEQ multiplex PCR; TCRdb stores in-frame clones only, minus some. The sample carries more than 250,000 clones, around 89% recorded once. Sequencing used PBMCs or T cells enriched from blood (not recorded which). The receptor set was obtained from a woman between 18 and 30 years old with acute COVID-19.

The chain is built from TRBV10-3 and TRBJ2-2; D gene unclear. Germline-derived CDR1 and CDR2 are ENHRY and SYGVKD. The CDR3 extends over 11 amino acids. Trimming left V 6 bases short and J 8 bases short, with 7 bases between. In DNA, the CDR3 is TGTGCCATCAGGGCAGCGGGGGAGCTGTTTTTT. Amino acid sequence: CAIRAAGELFF.

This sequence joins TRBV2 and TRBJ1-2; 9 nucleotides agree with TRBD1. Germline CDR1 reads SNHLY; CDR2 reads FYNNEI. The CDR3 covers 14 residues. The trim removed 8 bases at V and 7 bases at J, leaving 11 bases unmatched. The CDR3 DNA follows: TGTGCCAGCCGAAGCCCGGGACAGGGTACTGGCTACACCTTC. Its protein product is CASRSPGQGTGYTF. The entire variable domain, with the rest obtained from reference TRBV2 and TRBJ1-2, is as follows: EPEVTQTPSHQVTQMGQEVILRCVPISNHLYFYWYRQILGQKVEFLVSFYNNEISEKSEIFDDQFSVERPDGSNFTLKIRSTKLEDSAMYFCASRSPGQGTGYTFGSGTRLTVV.

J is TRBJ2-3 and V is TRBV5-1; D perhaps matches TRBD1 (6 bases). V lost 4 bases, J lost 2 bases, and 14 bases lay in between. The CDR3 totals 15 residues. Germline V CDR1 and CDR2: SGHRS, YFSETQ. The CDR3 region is CASSPDSGLTDTQYF. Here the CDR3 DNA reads TGCGCCAGCAGCCCGGACAGTGGACTCACAGATACGCAGTATTTT.

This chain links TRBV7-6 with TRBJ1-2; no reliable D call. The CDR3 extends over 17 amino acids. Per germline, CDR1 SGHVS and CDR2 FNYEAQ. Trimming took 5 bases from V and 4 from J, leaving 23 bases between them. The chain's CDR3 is CASSPAVGQAITYGYTF. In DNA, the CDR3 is TGTGCCAGCAGCCCAGCGGTAGGTCAGGCTATCACCTATGGCTACACCTTC.

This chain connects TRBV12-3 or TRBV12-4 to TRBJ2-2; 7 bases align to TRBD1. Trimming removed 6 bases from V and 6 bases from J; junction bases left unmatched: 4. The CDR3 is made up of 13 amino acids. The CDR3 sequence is CASSPQGSGELFF. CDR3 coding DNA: TGTGCCAGCAGCCCACAGGGGTCCGGGGAGCTGTTTTTT.

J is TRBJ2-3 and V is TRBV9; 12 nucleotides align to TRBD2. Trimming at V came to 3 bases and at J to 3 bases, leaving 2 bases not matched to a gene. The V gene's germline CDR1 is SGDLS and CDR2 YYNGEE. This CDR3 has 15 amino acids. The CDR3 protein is CASSASGRATDTQYF. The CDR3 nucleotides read TGTGCCAGCAGCGCTAGCGGGAGGGCAACAGATACGCAGTATTTT.

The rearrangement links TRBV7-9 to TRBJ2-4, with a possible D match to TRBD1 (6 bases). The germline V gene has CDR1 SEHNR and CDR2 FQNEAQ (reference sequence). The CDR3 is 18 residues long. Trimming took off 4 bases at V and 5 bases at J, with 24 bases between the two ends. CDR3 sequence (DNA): TGTGCCAGCAGCTCACGATCAAACACAGGGAAGGGGGAAAACATTCAGTACTTC. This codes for CASSSRSNTGKGENIQYF. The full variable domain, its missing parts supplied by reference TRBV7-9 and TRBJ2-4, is DTGVSQNPRHKITKRGQNVTFRCDPISEHNRLYWYRQTLGQGPEFLTYFQNEAQLEKSRLLSDRFSAERPKGSFSTLEIQRTEQGDSAMYLCASSSRSNTGKGENIQYFGAGTRLSVL.

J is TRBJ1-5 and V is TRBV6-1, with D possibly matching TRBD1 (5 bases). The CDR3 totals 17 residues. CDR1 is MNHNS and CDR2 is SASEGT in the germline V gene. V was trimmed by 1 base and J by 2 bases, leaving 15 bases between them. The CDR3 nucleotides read TGTGCCAGCAGTGAAGGGGTGAAGGGGCAAGGCAATCAGCCCCAGCATTTT. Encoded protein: CASSEGVKGQGNQPQHF.

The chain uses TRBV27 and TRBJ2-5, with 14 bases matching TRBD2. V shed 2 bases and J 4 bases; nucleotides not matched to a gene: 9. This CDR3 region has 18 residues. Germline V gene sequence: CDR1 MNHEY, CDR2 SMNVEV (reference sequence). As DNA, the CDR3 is TGTGCCAGCAGTTTAGGGGGACTAGCGGGAGAGGGGGTAGAGACCCAGTACTTC. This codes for CASSLGGLAGEGVETQYF.

CDR3 bases: TGTGCCACCAGTGATTTTAGGGCTAGCGGGGCATCGGCAGATACGCAGTATTTT. Protein: CATSDFRASGASADTQYF. The chain employs TRBV24-1 and TRBJ2-3, with 9 bases matching TRBD2. J was trimmed by 4 bases and V by 1 base; bases with no gene match: 11. Germline V CDR1 and CDR2: KGHDR, SFDVKD. The length of the CDR3 is 18 residues.

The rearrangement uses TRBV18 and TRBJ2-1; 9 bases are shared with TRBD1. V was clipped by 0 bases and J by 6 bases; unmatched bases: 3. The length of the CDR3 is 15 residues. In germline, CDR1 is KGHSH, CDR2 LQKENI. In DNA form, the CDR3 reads TGTGCCAGCTCACCACCGGGACAGGGTTTCAATGAGCAGTTCTTC. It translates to CASSPPGQGFNEQFF. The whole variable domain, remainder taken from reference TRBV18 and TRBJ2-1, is NAGVMQNPRHLVRRRGQEARLRCSPMKGHSHVYWYRQLPEEGLKFMVYLQKENIIDESGMPKERFSAEFPKEGPSILRIQQVVRGDSAAYFCASSPPGQGFNEQFFGPGTRLTVL.

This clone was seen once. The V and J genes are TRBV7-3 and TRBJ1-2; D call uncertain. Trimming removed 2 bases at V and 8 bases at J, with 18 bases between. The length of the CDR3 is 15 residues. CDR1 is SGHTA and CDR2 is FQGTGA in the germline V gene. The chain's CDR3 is CASSLSRDGIGGYTF. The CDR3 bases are TGTGCCAGCAGCTTATCGAGGGATGGCATCGGGGGCTACACCTTC.

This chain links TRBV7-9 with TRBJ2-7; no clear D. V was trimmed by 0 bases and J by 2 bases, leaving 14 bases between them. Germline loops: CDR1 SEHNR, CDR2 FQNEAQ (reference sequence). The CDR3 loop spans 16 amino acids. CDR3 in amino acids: CASSLALGTEAYEQYF. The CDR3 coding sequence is TGTGCCAGCAGCTTAGCTTTGGGCACGGAAGCCTACGAGCAGTACTTC.

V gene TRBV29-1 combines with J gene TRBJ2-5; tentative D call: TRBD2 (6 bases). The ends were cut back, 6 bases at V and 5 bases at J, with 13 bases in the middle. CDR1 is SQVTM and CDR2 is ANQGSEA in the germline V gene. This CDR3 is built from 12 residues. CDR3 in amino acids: CSVGGSRETQYF. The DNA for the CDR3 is TGCAGCGTCGGGGGTTCACGGGAGACCCAGTACTTC. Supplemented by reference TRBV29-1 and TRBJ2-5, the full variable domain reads SAVISQKPSRDICQRGTSLTIQCQVDSQVTMMFWYRQQPGQSLTLIATANQGSEATYESGFVIDKFPISRPNLTFSTLTVSNMSPEDSSIYLCSVGGSRETQYFGPGTRLLVL.

The CDR3: CASSQASRRGGTEAFF. In DNA form, the CDR3 reads TGCGCCAGCAGCCAAGCCTCTAGACGAGGCGGCACTGAAGCTTTCTTT. The V and J genes are TRBV4-1 and TRBJ1-1; D is unresolved. The germline V and J ends were trimmed by 1 base and 4 bases, with 16 bases remaining between them. The V gene's germline CDR1 is MGHRA and CDR2 YSYEKL. This CDR3 has 16 amino acids.

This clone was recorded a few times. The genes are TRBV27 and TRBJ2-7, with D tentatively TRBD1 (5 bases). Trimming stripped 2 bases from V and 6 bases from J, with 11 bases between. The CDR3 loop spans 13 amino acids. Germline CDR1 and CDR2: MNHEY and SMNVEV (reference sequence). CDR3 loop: CASSLNQGGEQYF. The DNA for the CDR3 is TGTGCCAGCAGTTTAAACCAGGGCGGCGAGCAGTACTTC.

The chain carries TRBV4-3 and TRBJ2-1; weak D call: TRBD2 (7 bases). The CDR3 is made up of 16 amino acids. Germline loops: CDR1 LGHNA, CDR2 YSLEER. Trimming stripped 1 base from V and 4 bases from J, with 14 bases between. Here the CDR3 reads CASSQGGGGAYNEQFF. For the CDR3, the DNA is TGCGCCAGCAGCCAAGGAGGGGGGGGAGCTTACAATGAGCAGTTCTTC.

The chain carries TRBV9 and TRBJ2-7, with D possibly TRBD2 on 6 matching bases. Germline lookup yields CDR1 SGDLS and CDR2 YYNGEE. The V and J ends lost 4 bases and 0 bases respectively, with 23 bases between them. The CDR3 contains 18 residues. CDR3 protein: CASSTSSGGSPFSYEQYF. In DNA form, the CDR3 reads TGTGCCAGCAGCACCAGTAGTGGGGGGAGCCCCTTCTCCTACGAGCAGTACTTC.

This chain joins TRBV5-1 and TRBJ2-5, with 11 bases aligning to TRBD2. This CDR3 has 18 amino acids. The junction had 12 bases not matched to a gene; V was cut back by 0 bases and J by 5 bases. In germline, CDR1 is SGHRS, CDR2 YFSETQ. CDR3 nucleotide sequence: TGCGCCAGCAGCTTGGACGTGACCGCTAGCGGGAGGTGGGAGACCCAGTACTTC. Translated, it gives CASSLDVTASGRWETQYF.

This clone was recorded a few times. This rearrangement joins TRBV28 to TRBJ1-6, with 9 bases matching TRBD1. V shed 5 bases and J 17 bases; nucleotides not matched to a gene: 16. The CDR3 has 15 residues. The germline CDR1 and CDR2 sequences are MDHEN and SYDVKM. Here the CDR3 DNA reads TGTGCCAGCAGTACCCCGGGACAGGGCTCCCAAAAGTTCCACTTT. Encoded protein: CASSTPGQGSQKFHF.

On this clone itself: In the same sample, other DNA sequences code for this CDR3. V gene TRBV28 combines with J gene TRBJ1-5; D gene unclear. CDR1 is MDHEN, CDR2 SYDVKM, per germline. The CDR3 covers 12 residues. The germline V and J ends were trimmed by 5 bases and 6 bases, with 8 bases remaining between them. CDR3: CASSLRGQPQHF. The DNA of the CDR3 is TGTGCCAGCAGTCTCCGGGGTCAGCCCCAGCATTTT. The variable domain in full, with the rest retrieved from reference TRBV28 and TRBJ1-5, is DVKVTQSSRYLVKRTGEKVFLECVQDMDHENMFWYRQDPGLGLRLIYFSYDVKMKEKGDIPEGYSVSREKKERFSLILESASTNQTSMYLCASSLRGQPQHFGDGTRLSIL.

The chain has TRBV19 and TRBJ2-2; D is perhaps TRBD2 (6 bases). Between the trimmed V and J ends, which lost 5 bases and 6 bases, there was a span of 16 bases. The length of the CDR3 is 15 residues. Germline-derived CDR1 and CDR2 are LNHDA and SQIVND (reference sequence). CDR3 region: CASSRGTERAGELFF. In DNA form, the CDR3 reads TGTGCCAGTAGTCGCGGGACCGAGAGGGCCGGGGAGCTGTTTTTT.

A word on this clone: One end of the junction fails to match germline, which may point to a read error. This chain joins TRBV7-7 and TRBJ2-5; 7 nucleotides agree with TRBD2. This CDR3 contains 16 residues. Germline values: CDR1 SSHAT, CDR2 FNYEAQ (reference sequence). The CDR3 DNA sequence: TGTGCTAGCAGCTTAGCGCCCCGGGGGGAGGAGAAGACCCAGTACTTC. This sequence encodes CASSLAPRGEEKTQYF.